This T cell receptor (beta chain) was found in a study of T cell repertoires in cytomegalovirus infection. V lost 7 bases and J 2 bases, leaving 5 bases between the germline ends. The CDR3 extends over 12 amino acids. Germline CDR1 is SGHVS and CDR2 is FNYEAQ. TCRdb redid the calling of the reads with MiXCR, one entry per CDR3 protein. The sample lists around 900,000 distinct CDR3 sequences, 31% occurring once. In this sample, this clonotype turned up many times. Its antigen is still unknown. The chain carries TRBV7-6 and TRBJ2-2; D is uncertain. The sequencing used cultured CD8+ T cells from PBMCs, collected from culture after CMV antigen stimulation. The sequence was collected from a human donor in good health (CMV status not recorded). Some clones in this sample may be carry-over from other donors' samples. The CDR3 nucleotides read TGTGCCAGCAAACGTAACACCGGGGAGCTGTTTTTT. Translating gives CASKRNTGELFF.